This T cell receptor beta chain was obtained from a study of blood T cells in healthy people across ages. Through a sample-barcoded 5' primer and a J-beta primer mix, a second PCR was run for roughly 6 to 12 cycles. TCRdb re-derived calls from the 5' RACE reads in MiXCR, one entry per CDR3 protein. The data show about 1.4 million distinct CDR3 sequences, approximately 59% seen once. The sample consisted of blood. This clonotype originated in a man aged 18 to 29 in good health.

For the CDR3, the DNA is TGTGCCAGCAGCGTGATAGGCAATCAGCCCCAGCATTTT. Its protein product is CASSVIGNQPQHF. The V call is TRBV5-6, the J call TRBJ1-5, with D uncertain. Deletions cut 4 bases from V and 2 bases from J, with 7 bases between. This CDR3 region has 13 residues. In germline, CDR1 is SGHDT, CDR2 YYEEEE.